This is a list of T cell receptor beta chains from one sample in a study of PD-1 blockade in classical Hodgkin lymphoma. Libraries were prepared by immunoSEQ multiplex PCR; TCRdb keeps only in-frame clonotypes and omits some of them. This table has roughly 97,000 clones, roughly 83% appearing once. The specimen comprised peripheral blood mononuclear cells (PBMCs), sampled at baseline. The source of these receptors is a human donor with classical Hodgkin lymphoma. Both conserved end residues are part of each CDR3. D genes are given only for firm matches. Clone size is not always given. Where it is, it says once, few, many or a class for expanded clones.

v_gene: TRBV18
d_gene: NA
j_gene: TRBJ2-5
abundance: NA
CDR3nt: TGTGCCAGCTCACCACCCAACCGAGGCTACACAGAGACCCAGTACTTC
CDR3aa: CASSPPNRGYTETQYF

v_gene: TRBV4-3
d_gene: TRBD2
j_gene: TRBJ2-7
abundance: NA
CDR3nt: TGCGCCAGCAGCCAAGGGAGCGGGGTTACCCTACGACGGCAGTACTTC
CDR3aa: CASSQGSGVTLRRQYF

v_gene: TRBV11-2
d_gene: NA
j_gene: TRBJ1-2
abundance: few
CDR3nt: TGTGCCAGCAGCCCAAGGGACGCCCGGTGGGATAACTATGGCTACACCTTC
CDR3aa: CASSPRDARWDNYGYTF

v_gene: TRBV28
d_gene: TRBD2
j_gene: TRBJ2-1
abundance: NA
CDR3nt: TGTGCCAGCAGTTTAACACTAGCGGGAGACTATGAGCAGTTCTTC
CDR3aa: CASSLTLAGDYEQFF

v_gene: TRBV5-8
d_gene: NA
j_gene: TRBJ2-1
abundance: NA
CDR3nt: TGTGCCAGCAGCCGCGAGGGGACTTTTGCGCGCTACAATGAGCAGTTCTTC
CDR3aa: CASSREGTFARYNEQFF

v_gene: TRBV5-4
d_gene: NA
j_gene: TRBJ2-1
abundance: NA
CDR3nt: TGTGCCAGCAGCTTCCCGAGCGGCAATGAGCAGTTCTTC
CDR3aa: CASSFPSGNEQFF

v_gene: TRBV5-1
d_gene: NA
j_gene: TRBJ1-6
abundance: few
CDR3nt: TGCGCCAGCCGAAGAGAGGGATCGAGTTCACCCCTCCACTTT
CDR3aa: CASRREGSSSPLHF

v_gene: TRBV11-2
d_gene: NA
j_gene: TRBJ2-1
abundance: NA
CDR3nt: TGTGCCAGCAGCTTTGCAGTCCCCTATGAGCAGTTCTTC
CDR3aa: CASSFAVPYEQFF

v_gene: TRBV15
d_gene: NA
j_gene: TRBJ1-1
abundance: NA
CDR3nt: TGTGCCACCAGCAGAGATCCCGCCGCTGAAGCTTTCTTT
CDR3aa: CATSRDPAAEAFF

v_gene: TRBV5-6
d_gene: TRBD2
j_gene: TRBJ2-7
abundance: once
CDR3nt: TGTGCCAGCAGCTTCGACGGGAGGGCAGGGTACGAGCAGTACTTC
CDR3aa: CASSFDGRAGYEQYF

v_gene: TRBV28
d_gene: TRBD2
j_gene: TRBJ2-7
abundance: NA
CDR3nt: TGTGCCAGCACACGAAGGAGCGGGAGCATCCACGAGCAGTACTTC
CDR3aa: CASTRRSGSIHEQYF

v_gene: TRBV6-5
d_gene: NA
j_gene: TRBJ2-1
abundance: NA
CDR3nt: TGTGCCAGCACCGAGGGATATGAGCAGTTCTTC
CDR3aa: CASTEGYEQFF

v_gene: TRBV20-1
d_gene: NA
j_gene: TRBJ1-5
abundance: NA
CDR3nt: TGCAGTGCTGGAGGTCAGCCCCAGCATTTT
CDR3aa: CSAGGQPQHF

v_gene: TRBV5-4
d_gene: NA
j_gene: TRBJ2-6
abundance: NA
CDR3nt: TGTGCCAGCAGCTTGGGAGGTACGGGGAGCCCTGGGGCCAACGTCCTGACTTTC
CDR3aa: CASSLGGTGSPGANVLTF

v_gene: TRBV7-9
d_gene: TRBD2
j_gene: TRBJ2-1
abundance: NA
CDR3nt: TGTGCCAGCAGCTTAGGGACTAGCGGGAGGGTGGATGAGCAGTTCTTC
CDR3aa: CASSLGTSGRVDEQFF

v_gene: TRBV5-1
d_gene: NA
j_gene: TRBJ2-1
abundance: NA
CDR3nt: TGCGCCAGCAGCGTAATGCTGGCCTCCTACAATGAGCAGTTCTTC
CDR3aa: CASSVMLASYNEQFF

v_gene: TRBV6-5
d_gene: TRBD1
j_gene: TRBJ1-1
abundance: once
CDR3nt: TGTGCCAGCAGCCGTGGACAGGGGGCTCGTCTAGCTTTCTTT
CDR3aa: CASSRGQGARLAFF

v_gene: TRBV7-9
d_gene: TRBD2
j_gene: TRBJ2-1
abundance: NA
CDR3nt: TGTGCCAGCAGCTTAGTGGCTAGCGGGAGTCATGAGCAGTTCTTC
CDR3aa: CASSLVASGSHEQFF

v_gene: TRBV19
d_gene: TRBD2
j_gene: TRBJ2-1
abundance: once
CDR3nt: TGTGCCAGTAGGATTAGCGGGAGTTTGGGTAATGAGCAGTTCTTC
CDR3aa: CASRISGSLGNEQFF

v_gene: TRBV7-2
d_gene: NA
j_gene: TRBJ1-2
abundance: NA
CDR3nt: TGTGCCAGCAGCTCGGCATGGGACTACACCTTC
CDR3aa: CASSSAWDYTF

v_gene: TRBV9
d_gene: TRBD2
j_gene: TRBJ2-3
abundance: once
CDR3nt: TGTGCCAGCAGCGACACTAGCGGGCGTCTAGTAGGCACAGATACGCAGTATTTT
CDR3aa: CASSDTSGRLVGTDTQYF

v_gene: TRBV5-1
d_gene: NA
j_gene: TRBJ1-1
abundance: NA
CDR3nt: TGCGCCAGCAGCTTTTTTACAGGGCAACTGAACACTGAAGCTTTCTTT
CDR3aa: CASSFFTGQLNTEAFF

v_gene: TRBV10-1
d_gene: TRBD2
j_gene: TRBJ2-7
abundance: NA
CDR3nt: TGCGCCAGGTCATCTAGCGGCTACGAGCAGTACTTC
CDR3aa: CARSSSGYEQYF

v_gene: TRBV10-3
d_gene: NA
j_gene: TRBJ1-2
abundance: NA
CDR3nt: TGTGCCATCAGCGCTTCTATATCCAACTATGGCTACACCTTC
CDR3aa: CAISASISNYGYTF

v_gene: TRBV9
d_gene: NA
j_gene: TRBJ1-1
abundance: NA
CDR3nt: TGTGCCAGCAGCCCAAACAGCATATACCTGAACACTGAAGCTTTCTTT
CDR3aa: CASSPNSIYLNTEAFF

v_gene: TRBV7-2
d_gene: TRBD2
j_gene: TRBJ2-1
abundance: NA
CDR3nt: TGTGCCAGCAGCTTCAATAGCGGGACCTACAATGAGCAGTTCTTC
CDR3aa: CASSFNSGTYNEQFF